Described below is a single T cell receptor beta chain sequence and its context. Indicated treatment: around 19 received Ad26.COV2.S at low or high dose, single or two shots; 5 received placebo; per-sample allocation not given. Collection of the samples took place on day 63 after the first injection of vaccine or placebo. The CDR3 extends over 15 amino acids. V lost 3 bases and J lost 1, with 12 bases in between. In germline, CDR1 is MNHNS, CDR2 SASEGT. TCRdb's table, derived via immunoSEQ multiplex PCR, lists solely in-frame clones and lacks some. The sample holds hundreds of thousands of clones, 89% seen once. The sample is drawn from a study of Ad26.COV2.S vaccination and SARS-CoV-2 variants.

This rearrangement joins TRBV6-1 to TRBJ1-1; D possibly corresponds to TRBD1 (6 bases). This clonotype originated in a person aged 18 to 59 who received the Ad26.COV2.S COVID-19 vaccine or a placebo. This specimen consisted of peripheral blood, obtained in a trial of Ad26.COV2.S vaccine versus placebo. The CDR3 bases are TGTGCCAGCAGTGACAGGGGAGGCAGGAACACTGAAGCTTTCTTT. Translation gives CASSDRGGRNTEAFF.